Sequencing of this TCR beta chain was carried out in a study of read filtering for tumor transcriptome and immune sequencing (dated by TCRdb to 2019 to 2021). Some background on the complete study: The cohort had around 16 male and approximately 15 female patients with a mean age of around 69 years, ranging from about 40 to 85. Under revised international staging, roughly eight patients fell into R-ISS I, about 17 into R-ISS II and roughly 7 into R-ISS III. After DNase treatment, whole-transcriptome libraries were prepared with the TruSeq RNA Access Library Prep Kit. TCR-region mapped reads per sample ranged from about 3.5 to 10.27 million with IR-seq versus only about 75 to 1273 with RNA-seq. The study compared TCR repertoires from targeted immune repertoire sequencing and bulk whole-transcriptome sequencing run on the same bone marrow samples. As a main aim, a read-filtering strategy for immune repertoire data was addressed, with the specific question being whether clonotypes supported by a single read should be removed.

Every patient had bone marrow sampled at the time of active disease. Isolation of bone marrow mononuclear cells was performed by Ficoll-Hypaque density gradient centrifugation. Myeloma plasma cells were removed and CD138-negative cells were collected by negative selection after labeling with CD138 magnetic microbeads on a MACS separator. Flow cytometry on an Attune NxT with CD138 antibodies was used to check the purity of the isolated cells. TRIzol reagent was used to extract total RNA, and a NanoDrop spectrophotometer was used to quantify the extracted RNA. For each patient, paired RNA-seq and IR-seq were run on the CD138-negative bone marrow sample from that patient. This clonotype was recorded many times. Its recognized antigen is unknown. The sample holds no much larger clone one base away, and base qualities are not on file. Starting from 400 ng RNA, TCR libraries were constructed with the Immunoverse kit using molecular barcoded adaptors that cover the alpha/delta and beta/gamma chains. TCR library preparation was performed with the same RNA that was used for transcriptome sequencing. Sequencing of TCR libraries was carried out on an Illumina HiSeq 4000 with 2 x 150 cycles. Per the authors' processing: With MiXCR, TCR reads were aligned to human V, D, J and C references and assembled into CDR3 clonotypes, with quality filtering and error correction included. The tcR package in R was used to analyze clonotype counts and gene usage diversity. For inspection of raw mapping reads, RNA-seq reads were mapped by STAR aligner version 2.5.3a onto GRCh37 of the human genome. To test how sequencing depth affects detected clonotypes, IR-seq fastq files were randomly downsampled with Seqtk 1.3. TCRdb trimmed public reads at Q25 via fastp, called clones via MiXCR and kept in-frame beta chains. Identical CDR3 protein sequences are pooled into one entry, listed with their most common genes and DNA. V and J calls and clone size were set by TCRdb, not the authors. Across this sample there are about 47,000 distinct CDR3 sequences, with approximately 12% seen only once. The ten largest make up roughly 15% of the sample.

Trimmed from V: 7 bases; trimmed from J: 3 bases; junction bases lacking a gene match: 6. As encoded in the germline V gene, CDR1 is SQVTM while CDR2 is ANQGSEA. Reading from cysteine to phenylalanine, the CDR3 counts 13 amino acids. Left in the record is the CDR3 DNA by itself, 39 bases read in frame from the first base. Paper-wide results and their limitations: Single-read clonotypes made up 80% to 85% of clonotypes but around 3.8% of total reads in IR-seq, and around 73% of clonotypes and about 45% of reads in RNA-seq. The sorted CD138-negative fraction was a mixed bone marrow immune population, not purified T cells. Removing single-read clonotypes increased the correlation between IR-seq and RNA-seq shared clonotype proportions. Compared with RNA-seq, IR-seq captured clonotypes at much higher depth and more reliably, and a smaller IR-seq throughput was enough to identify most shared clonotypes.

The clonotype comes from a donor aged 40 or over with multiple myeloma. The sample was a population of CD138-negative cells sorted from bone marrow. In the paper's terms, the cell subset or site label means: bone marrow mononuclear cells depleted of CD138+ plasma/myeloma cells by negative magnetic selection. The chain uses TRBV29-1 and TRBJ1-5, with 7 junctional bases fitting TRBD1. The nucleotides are TGCAGCGCCTCAGGGGGTACCAATCAGCCCCAGCATTTT. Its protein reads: CSASGGTNQPQHF.